This T cell receptor beta chain was found in a study of blood T cell repertoires in COVID-19. About the study: There were acute and convalescent COVID-19 samples, and they came from the United States, Italy and Spain. T cells, B-cell-depleted T cells, or PBMCs provided the cDNA or gDNA that served as material.

Profiling relied on immunoSEQ multiplex PCR, and the TCRdb table lists in-frame clones only, not all of them. Counted here are 250,000 to 400,000 clones, 70% to 90% occurring once; the ten biggest clones make up 1.6%. Per germline, CDR1 KGHSH and CDR2 LQKENI. Trimming pared 3 bases from V and 1 base from J, leaving 9 bases between. This CDR3 region has 15 residues. The source material was peripheral blood. The receptor comes from a woman aged 30 to 39 with COVID-19, enrolled during active disease. J is TRBJ2-2 and V is TRBV18, with D perhaps matching TRBD1 (6 bases). The CDR3 coding sequence is TGTGCCAGCTCACCTTCGGACAGGAACACCGGGGAGCTGTTTTTT. It encodes CASSPSDRNTGELFF.